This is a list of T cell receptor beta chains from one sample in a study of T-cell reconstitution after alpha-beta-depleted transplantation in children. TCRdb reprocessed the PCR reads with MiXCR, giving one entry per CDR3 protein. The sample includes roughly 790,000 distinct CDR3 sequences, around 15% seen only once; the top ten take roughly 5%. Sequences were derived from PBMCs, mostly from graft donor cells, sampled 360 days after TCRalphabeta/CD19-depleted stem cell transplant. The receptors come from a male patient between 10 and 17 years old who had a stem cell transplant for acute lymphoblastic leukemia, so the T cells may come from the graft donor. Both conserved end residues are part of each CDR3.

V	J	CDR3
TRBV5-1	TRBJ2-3	CASSETRPATDTQYF
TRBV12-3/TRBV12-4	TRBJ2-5	CASSLTSNWETQYF
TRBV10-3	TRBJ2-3	CAITSGSRADTQYF
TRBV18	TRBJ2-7	CASSPPAGGTYEQYF
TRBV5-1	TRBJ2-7	CASSRRAEGTTGEQYF
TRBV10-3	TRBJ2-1	CAISEEDRNNEQFF
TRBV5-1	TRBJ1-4	CASSFGPVATNEKLFF
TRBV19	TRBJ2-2	CASTRRAPGQGYTGELFF
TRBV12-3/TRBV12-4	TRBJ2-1	CASSLYSGSSYNEQFF
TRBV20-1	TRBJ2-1	CSARTSGRARNEQFF
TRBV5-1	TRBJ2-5	CASSLDGGVGRETQYF
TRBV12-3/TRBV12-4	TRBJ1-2	CASSPTYRDGRGGYTF
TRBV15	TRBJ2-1	CATSNLGSSYNEQFF
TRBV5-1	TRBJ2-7	CASSLNRAANYEQYF
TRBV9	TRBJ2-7	CASSVLAGGSYEQYF
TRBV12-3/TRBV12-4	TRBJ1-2	CASNPDTNYGYTF
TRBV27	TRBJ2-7	CASSLTGSYEQYF
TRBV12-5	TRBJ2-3	CASALGGTPDTEYF
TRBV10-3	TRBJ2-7	CAIRTSGRTYEQYF
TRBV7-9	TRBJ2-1	CASSLFRDNEQFF
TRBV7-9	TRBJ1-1	CASSLDRLWAEAFF
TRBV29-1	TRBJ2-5	CSVDGVWTGVQETQYF
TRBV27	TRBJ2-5	CASSLTLPETQYF
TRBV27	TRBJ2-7	CASSWARTYEQYF
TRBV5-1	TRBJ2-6	CASSWGTGSGANVLTF
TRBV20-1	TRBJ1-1	CSARAGGDTEAFF
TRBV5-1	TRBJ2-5	CASSPSTGEETQYF
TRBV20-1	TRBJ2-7	CSAREVAGSDYEQYF
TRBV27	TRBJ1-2	CASSLRRAPNYGYTF
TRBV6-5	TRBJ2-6	CASSYWDSSGANVLTF
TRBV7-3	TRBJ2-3	CASSLNGLESDTQYF
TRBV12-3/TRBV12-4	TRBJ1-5	CASSPVQGEGNQPQHF
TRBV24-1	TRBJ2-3	CATSDDRGRKDTQYF
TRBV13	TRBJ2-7	CASSMDSWNEQYF
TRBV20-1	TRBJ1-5	CSARRRSEGLQPQHF
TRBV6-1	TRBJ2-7	CASSPLAGFYEQYF
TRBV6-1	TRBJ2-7	CASSRVPSSYEQYF
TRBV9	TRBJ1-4	CASSVTPGQPNEKLFF